This TCR beta chain came from a study of shared clonotypes between healthy human individuals. The method was immunoSEQ multiplex PCR; TCRdb's version includes in-frame clones alone and lacks a portion of them. The table shows some 2.1 million clones, with roughly 94% occurring only once. Findings and limits, study-wide: Specimens sampled were limited to blood, with tissue repertoires likely differing.

As concerns this clone: Antigen: not known.

Sequencing was carried out using naive CD4+ T cells sorted from blood. The subset was: CD45RA+ positively selected. The clonotype was recovered from a man between 18 and 35 years old in good health.

CDR3 in amino acids: CASSVSGKDGDTQYF. The DNA of the CDR3 is TGTGCCAGCAGCGTAAGCGGGAAGGACGGAGATACGCAGTATTTT. The chain joins TRBV9 to TRBJ2-3; 7 bases match TRBD2. The junction had 7 bases not matched to a gene; V was cut back by 1 base and J by 5 bases. Germline loops: CDR1 SGDLS, CDR2 YYNGEE. The CDR3 loop spans 15 amino acids.